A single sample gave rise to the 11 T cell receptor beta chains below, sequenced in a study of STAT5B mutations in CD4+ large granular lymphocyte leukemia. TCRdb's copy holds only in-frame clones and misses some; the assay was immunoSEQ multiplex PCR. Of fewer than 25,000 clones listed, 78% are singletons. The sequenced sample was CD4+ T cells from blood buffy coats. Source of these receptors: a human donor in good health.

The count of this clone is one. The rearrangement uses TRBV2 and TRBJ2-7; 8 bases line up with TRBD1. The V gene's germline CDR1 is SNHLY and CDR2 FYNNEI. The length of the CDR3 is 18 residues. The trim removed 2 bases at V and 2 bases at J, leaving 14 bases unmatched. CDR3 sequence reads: CASSESGRGQVVPYEQYF. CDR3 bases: TGTGCCAGCAGTGAATCGGGTCGGGGACAGGTGGTCCCCTACGAGCAGTACTTC.

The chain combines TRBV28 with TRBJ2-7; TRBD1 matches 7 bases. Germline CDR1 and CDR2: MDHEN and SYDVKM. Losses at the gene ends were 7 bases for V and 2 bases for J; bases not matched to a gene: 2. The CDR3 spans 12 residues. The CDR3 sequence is CASTTGTYEQYF. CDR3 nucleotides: TGTGCCAGCACGACAGGGACCTACGAGCAGTACTTC.

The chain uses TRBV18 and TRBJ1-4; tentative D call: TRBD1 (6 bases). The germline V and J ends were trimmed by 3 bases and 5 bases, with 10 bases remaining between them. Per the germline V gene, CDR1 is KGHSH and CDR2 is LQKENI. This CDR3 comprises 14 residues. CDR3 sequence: CASSPDRLNEKLFF. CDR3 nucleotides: TGTGCCAGCTCACCGGACAGATTAAATGAAAAACTGTTTTTT.

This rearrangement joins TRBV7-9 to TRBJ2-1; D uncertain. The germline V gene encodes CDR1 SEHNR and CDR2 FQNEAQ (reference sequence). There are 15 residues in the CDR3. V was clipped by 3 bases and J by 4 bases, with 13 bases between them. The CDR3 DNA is TGTGCCAGCAGCTTCAGGCAGGATCTTTACAATGAGCAGTTCTTC. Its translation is CASSFRQDLYNEQFF.

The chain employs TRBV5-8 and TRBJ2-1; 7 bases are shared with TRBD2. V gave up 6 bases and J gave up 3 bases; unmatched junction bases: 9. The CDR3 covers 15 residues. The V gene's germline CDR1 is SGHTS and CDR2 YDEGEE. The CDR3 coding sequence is TGTGCCAGCAAAAAGTGGGGGGGGGTCTACAATGAGCAGTTCTTC. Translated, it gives CASKKWGGVYNEQFF.

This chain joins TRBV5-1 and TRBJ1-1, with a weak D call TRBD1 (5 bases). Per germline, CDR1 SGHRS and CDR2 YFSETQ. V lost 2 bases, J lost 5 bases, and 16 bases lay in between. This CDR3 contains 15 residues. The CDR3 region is CASSLGGGSFTEAFF. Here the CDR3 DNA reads TGCGCCAGCAGCTTAGGTGGGGGTAGTTTTACTGAAGCTTTCTTT.

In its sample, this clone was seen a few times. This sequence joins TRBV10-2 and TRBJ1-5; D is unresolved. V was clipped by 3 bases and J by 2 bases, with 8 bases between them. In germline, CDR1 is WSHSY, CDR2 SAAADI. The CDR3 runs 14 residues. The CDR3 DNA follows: TGCGCCAGCAGTGACCCCACTGGCAATCAGCCCCAGCATTTT. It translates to CASSDPTGNQPQHF.

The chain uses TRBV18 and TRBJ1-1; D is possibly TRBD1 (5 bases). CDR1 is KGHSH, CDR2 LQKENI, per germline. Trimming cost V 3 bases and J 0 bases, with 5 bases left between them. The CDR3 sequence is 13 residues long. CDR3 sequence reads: CASSPTVNTEAFF. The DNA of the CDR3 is TGTGCCAGCTCACCGACAGTGAACACTGAAGCTTTCTTT.

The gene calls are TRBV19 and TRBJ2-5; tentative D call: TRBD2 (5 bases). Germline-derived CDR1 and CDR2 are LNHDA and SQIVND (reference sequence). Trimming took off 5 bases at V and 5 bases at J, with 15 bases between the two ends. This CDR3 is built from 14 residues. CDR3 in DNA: TGTGCCAGTAGTCCGTGGGGAGTGGAGGAGACCCAGTACTTC. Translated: CASSPWGVEETQYF.

CDR3 in amino acids: CATNLGDGVNEKLFF. CDR3 nucleotides: TGTGCCACCAACCTAGGGGACGGAGTAAATGAAAAACTGTTTTTT. The chain joins TRBV10-3 to TRBJ1-4; perhaps TRBD1 as D (5 bases). Between the trimmed V and J ends, which lost 10 bases and 5 bases, there was a span of 20 bases. The CDR3 totals 15 residues. CDR1 is ENHRY and CDR2 is SYGVKD in the germline V gene.

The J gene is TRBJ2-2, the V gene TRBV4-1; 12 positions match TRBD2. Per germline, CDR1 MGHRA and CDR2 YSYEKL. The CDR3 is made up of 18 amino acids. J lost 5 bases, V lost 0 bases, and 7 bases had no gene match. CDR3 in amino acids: CASSQESLAGGGTGELFF. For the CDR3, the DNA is TGCGCCAGCAGCCAAGAATCGCTAGCGGGGGGGGGTACCGGGGAGCTGTTTTTT.